This entry concerns a single T cell receptor beta chain. This clone has just one count. The antigen this receptor binds is unknown. The record has no base qualities; no much larger clone is one base away. The sample comes from a study of cytomegalovirus exposure and HLA in healthy donors (dated by TCRdb to the late 2010s). The study in broad terms: According to an earlier analysis of 587 of the donors, 150 million to 200 million T cells yielded 120 million or so unique TCR beta sequences and approximately 300 Gb of sequence data. HLA typing covered class I and class II loci at four-digit resolution. The study used immunosequencing to profile the T cell repertoires of approximately 690 subjects and linked those repertoires to cytomegalovirus serostatus. To decide whether each TCR beta V gene segment behaved as functional or pseudogenic, an earlier analysis of 587 of the donors relied on high-throughput TCR beta sequencing. Among the roughly 390 genotyped donors, around 79% belonged to the genetic ancestry cluster associated with self-reported Caucasian donors. Typing coverage varied by locus: roughly 629-640 donors for A, B, C, DRB1 and DQB1; more than 500 for DQA1; approximately 570 for DPA1; roughly 450 for DPB1. In a later genetic analysis, genome-wide SNP genotypes for about three fifths of the roughly 670 donors were used, and that subset was treated as a discovery cohort. The study aimed to test whether signatures of past pathogen exposure could be identified by cataloging public T cell receptors. Every discovery cohort repertoire had been produced on one sequencing platform. Donor age, sex, ethnicity and CMV serostatus were collected together with the repertoire data. Besides the first cohort of approximately 710 subjects, a separate validation cohort made up of 120 different subjects was used. To study patterns of TCR occurrence, a later analysis re-analyzed previously published TCR beta repertoires from 650 to 750 donors and added high-resolution HLA genotyping. About 300 gigabases of sequencing data and tens of millions of unique TCR sequences made up an early release that covered roughly 670 HLA-typed donors. Four or five DR-DQ haplotypes were handled as single units for association and clustering, since linkage in the cohort was strong. The study combined high-throughput TCR immunosequencing, statistical association of individual TCRs with disease status, and machine learning to predict cytomegalovirus infection status. Among roughly 400 genotyped donors of the cohort, an average of roughly 230,000 unique TCR beta nucleotide sequences was sequenced per donor, of which 15% to 20% were non-productive. In the later analysis, no new phenotypic data were used to find candidate immune exposures; instead, reliance was placed on TCR beta sequences and their occurrence across donors.

The library was built by means of the immunoSEQ multiplex PCR assay. The multiplex PCR relied on a mix of 60 forward primers for TCR Vbeta segments and 13 reverse primers for TCR Jbeta segments. The CDR3 region of rearranged TCR beta genes was amplified from genomic DNA with a multiplex PCR assay. The Illumina HiSeq System was used to sequence the amplified TCR beta libraries as 87-base-pair reads. On the study's bioinformatics: A later analysis counted some 74 million unique TCR beta chains across the 650 to 800 repertoires, and roughly 9.9 million of these chains were shared by at least two donors. Raw reads were error-corrected and collapsed into unique sequences with a nearest-neighbor algorithm that merged closely related sequences to remove PCR and sequencing errors. To assign V, D and J gene segments, CDR3 sequences were aligned to IMGT reference sequences. For a sequence to be retained, at least a six-nucleotide match to both a V gene segment and a J gene segment was required. A rearrangement counted as productive if the CDR3 had no stop codons and remained in frame with V and J, and every other rearrangement counted as non-productive. CDR3 was defined according to IMGT convention as the region running from the second conserved V-encoded cysteine to the conserved J-encoded phenylalanine. The earlier analysis of about 620 of the donors excluded sequences that lacked an unambiguous match to a single V gene segment. In an earlier analysis of 450 to 750 of the donors, a V segment was called functional when productive rearrangements were above 56.7%, and segregating when the standard deviation between donors exceeded 5%. To diagnose cytomegalovirus status from the catalog of TCR beta chain sequences, a statistical classification framework was built. In a later analysis, V and J genes were assigned by comparing TCR nucleotide sequences against IMGT/GENE-DB human TR gene sequences. Using the TCRdist pipeline, a later analysis assigned CDR3 sequences along with most-parsimonious VDJ recombination scenarios. In a later analysis, every TCR beta chain was defined by the combination of its CDR3 amino acid sequence and its V-gene family, and reads without a unique V-gene family were dropped. A later analysis removed several hundred highly shared, low-generation-probability nucleotide sequences to deal with suspected cross-contamination and a sequencing artifact. In a later analysis, a clonal expansion index for each public chain was calculated from normalized within-repertoire ranks of inferred template counts. A later analysis computed generation probabilities with a VDJ recombination model fitted to out-of-frame rearrangements, and checked the results against IGoR. In a later analysis, TCR-TCR, TCR-HLA and TCR-CMV co-occurrence was scored with hypergeometric tests, and a repertoire-size bias correction was applied to TCR pairs. In a later analysis, false discovery rates were estimated by permuting HLA or CMV assignments 20 times. In a later analysis, co-occurring TCRs were grouped using DBSCAN, and TCRdist sequence similarity was added for clustering within HLA-allele-positive subsets. For co-occurrence clustering, repertoires with fewer than 30,000 or more than 120,000 public chains were excluded, along with roughly five repertoires with anomalous nucleotide sharing. In TCRdb, the immuneACCESS table is reduced to in-frame sequences with V and J assigned. These tables do not hold every clone; where another copy was compared, an unresolved V gene accounts for under half, and the others remain unexplained. The D gene and trimming were derived from the DNA, and the V and J assignments and clone size from that table. This sample comprises approximately 180,000 clones, about four fifths of them detected only once. Jointly, the top ten make up about 1.5% of the sample.

Overall results and qualifications from the work: Because HLA typing was missing for some donors at each locus, association tests included only the typed subset. A later genetic analysis associated a missense DCLRE1C variant with V-gene and J-gene trimming of TCR beta chains, and an independent cohort replicated the association. Immune exposure information for the cohort was limited to CMV serostatus. According to a later analysis, most CMV-associated TCR beta chains appeared to be HLA-restricted, and the HLA associations seemed to be driven largely by CMV exposure. Some IMGT-functional V segments, including TRBV6-2 and TRBV6-3, could not be distinguished by the 87-base-pair reads and were therefore excluded. A later analysis found that HLA-associated TCR beta chains were more clonally expanded and had lower generation probabilities than equally common non-associated chains. Specific HLA alleles were associated with more than 15,000 TCR beta sequences at a false discovery rate of 0.05 in a later analysis. Roughly uniform sequencing depth across donors was assumed in presence/absence analyses, although this assumption may not hold. The cohort was sequenced for TCR beta chains only, and without alpha or paired-chain data the features that could be detected were limited. In an earlier analysis of under 600 of the donors, most TCR beta V segments were observed in productive rearrangements about 90% or about 30% of the time, broadly matching IMGT annotations. In a later analysis, several top co-occurrence clusters were reported to appear linked to parvovirus B19, influenza, CMV and Epstein-Barr virus. The classifier was reported to diagnose cytomegalovirus status with high specificity and sensitivity in both the original and validation cohorts. A group of highly shared sequence variants was considered likely to be a technical artifact of the sequencing pipeline. In vitro tests confirmed that a few of the cytomegalovirus-associated TCR beta chains recognize cytomegalovirus antigens. Strong co-occurrence of HLA alleles, especially DR and DQ, made assigning TCR associations to individual alleles difficult. It was suggested by the authors that the approach could potentially be generalized to other disease states and immunological phenotypes. A further reported finding was that TCR beta sequences accurately predicted the HLA-A and HLA-B alleles for most subjects in the first cohort. A total of 150 to 200 TCR beta chains were listed by the study as associated with cytomegalovirus. Linkage disequilibrium might explain the correlated functional status among segregating V segments, but an unknown experimental factor could not be ruled out. According to a later genetic analysis, donors in an Asian-associated ancestry cluster had fewer N-insertions in productive TCRs than the approximately 670-donor mean. In a later analysis, the rate of TCR association differed among HLA loci, with DRB1 alleles having the most associated TCRs and HLA-C alleles having the fewest. Most TCR sequences were observed very rarely across donors, whereas some public TCRs were present in many individuals. The earlier analysis of almost 600 of the donors excluded some 16 rarely observed V segments, including chromosome 9 orphons, because counts were too low.

The CDR3 measures 13 amino acids from cysteine to phenylalanine. CDR3 DNA is the only sequence kept; it has 39 bases, read in frame from the first base. V and J are trimmed by 2 bases and 8 bases, and the gene matches miss 4 bases of the junction. CDR1 LGHNA and CDR2 YSLEER were looked up in the germline V gene. The cohort comprised hundreds of healthy bone marrow donors. All cohort members were sampled while nominally healthy, although unrecorded immune exposures were likely present. The donor was CMV seronegative and was included in the group of 352 seronegative cohort members. A peripheral blood sample was provided by each donor, and peripheral blood mononuclear cells were used for TCR beta sequencing. The Qiagen DNeasy Blood Extraction Kit was used to extract genomic DNA from the blood cell samples.

The chain uses TRBV4-3 and TRBJ1-2; 8 nucleotides in the junction match TRBD1. This sequence was found in a woman between 18 and 29 years old in good health and CMV-seronegative. The sample taken for sequencing was PBMCs. The CDR3 reads as follows: CASSQPDREGYTF. At the DNA level, the sequence is TGCGCCAGCAGCCAACCGGACAGGGAAGGCTACACCTTC.